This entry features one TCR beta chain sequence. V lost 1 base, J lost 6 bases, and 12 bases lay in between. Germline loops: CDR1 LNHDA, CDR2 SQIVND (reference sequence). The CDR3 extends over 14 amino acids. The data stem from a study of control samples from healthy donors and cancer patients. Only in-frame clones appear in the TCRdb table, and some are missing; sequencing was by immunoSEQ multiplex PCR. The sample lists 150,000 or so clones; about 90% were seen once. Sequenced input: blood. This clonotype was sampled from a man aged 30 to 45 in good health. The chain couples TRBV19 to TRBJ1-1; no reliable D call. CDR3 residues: CASSIVTDSSEAFF. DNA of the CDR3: TGTGCCAGTAGTATAGTAACCGACTCCTCTGAAGCTTTCTTT. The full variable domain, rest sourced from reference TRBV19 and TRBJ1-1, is DGGITQSPKYLFRKEGQNVTLSCEQNLNHDAMYWYRQDPGQGLRLIYYSQIVNDFQKGDIAEGYSVSREKKESFPLTVTSAQKNPTAFYLCASSIVTDSSEAFFGQGTRLTVV.